What follows is one T cell receptor beta chain and its context. The target of this receptor is not known. There are no base qualities to consult, and no much larger clone falls within one base. TCRbeta CDR3 regions were amplified from genomic DNA by means of the immunoSEQ Assay, a bias-controlled multiplex PCR. On the authors' methods: Within the assay, amplification of reference gene primers was used to estimate how many nucleated cells each sample contained. Sequence reads were collapsed and filtered to measure the absolute abundance of every unique TCRbeta CDR3 rearrangement. For each sample, productive Simpson clonality was calculated as the square root of Simpson's diversity index across productive rearrangements. TCRdb carries this immuneACCESS record with in-frame sequences only. Its versions omit some clonotypes, under half of them owing to an unresolved V gene in the studies checked, with the rest unexplained. V, J and clone size reflect that table, while D and trimming were determined from the DNA. This sample comprises 300,000 or so clones, roughly nine tenths of them detected only once. The leading ten clones occupy 2.9% of the sample.

This record belongs to a study of blood T cell repertoires in COVID-19 (dated by TCRdb to between 2020 and 2021). At the level of the whole study: Collaborator samples came from the United States, Italy and Spain and covered acute and convalescent phases of COVID-19. Deeply sampled blood TCRbeta repertoires from subjects exposed to, actively infected with, or recovered from COVID-19 were included in the dataset. The repertoires were released in a freely available public database intended as a resource for research on the immune response to SARS-CoV-2. Sample metadata almost always included a de-identified subject ID, COVID-19 status, age in years and sex. Samples came from the ongoing ImmuneRACE study (first 160 participants) plus 1,254 subjects from 6 global collaborators. The prospective study material was composed of cDNA or gDNA derived from T cells, B-cell-depleted T cells, or PBMCs. HLA class I and class II types, where available, came from metadata supplied by the sample provider rather than from assay-based typing.

General conclusions and limits of the study: Clinical and demographic metadata were provided uncurated, with the amount varying by source and participant.

Participants in the prospective study were aged about 18 to 90 years, lived in over 20 United States geographic areas, and enrolled through a virtual design. In the prospective study, cohorts were assigned on the basis of participant-reported clinical history obtained from a screening survey and a study questionnaire. Exposed participants had been in contact with someone with a PCR-confirmed or clinician-diagnosed COVID-19 case within 2 weeks of study entry. Mobile phlebotomists in the prospective study collected whole blood, serum and a nasopharyngeal or oropharyngeal swab from every participant. Participants in the prospective study had the option to provide additional blood draws and questionnaires over an approximately 2-month period. Before DNA extraction, prospective study blood samples were shipped either frozen or at room temperature. Taken from cysteine to phenylalanine, the CDR3 has 16 residues. Of all the DNA, just the CDR3 is kept, 48 bases in frame from base 1. CDR1 and CDR2 (MGHRA, YSYEKL) derive from the germline V gene. The junction shows trimming of 5 bases on V and 1 base on J, plus 18 bases between the germline ends.

Sequencing input: PBMCs or T cells enriched from blood (not recorded which). The chain uses TRBV4-1 and TRBJ2-7; the best D guess is TRBD1, with 7 bases matching. This sequence originates from a woman between 45 and 65 years old who had been exposed to COVID-19. For the CDR3, the sequence is CASSARTGEVSYEQYF. The DNA reads as follows: TGCGCCAGCAGCGCCCGAACAGGGGAGGTTTCCTACGAGCAGTACTTC.